This entry lists 14 T cell receptor beta chains sequenced from one sample in a study of cytomegalovirus exposure and HLA in healthy donors. The protocol was immunoSEQ multiplex PCR, while the TCRdb copy is restricted to in-frame clones and leaves out a portion. Of a few hundred thousand clones listed, 90% are singletons. The source material was PBMCs. These receptors came from a woman younger than 45 in good health and CMV-seronegative.

This clone was seen just once. The chain combines TRBV27 with TRBJ1-2, with a weak D call TRBD1 (5 bases). CDR1 and CDR2 (germline): MNHEY, SMNVEV (reference sequence). The CDR3 is 16 amino acids. V lost 0 bases, J lost 2 bases, and 13 bases lay in between. The CDR3 DNA reads TGTGCCAGCAGTTTATCCCCTTTCGGGGGGAACTATGGCTACACCTTC. Amino acids: CASSLSPFGGNYGYTF.

The rearrangement uses TRBV19 and TRBJ2-7; TRBD1 might be the D (6 bases). The CDR3 is 15 amino acids. The germline gives CDR1 LNHDA, CDR2 SQIVND (reference sequence). With 6 bases removed from V and 2 bases from J, the gap between germline ends came to 17 bases. The CDR3 DNA is TGTGCCAGTAGGGACCCCAGGGGCCCCACCTACGAGCAGTACTTC. This encodes CASRDPRGPTYEQYF.

J is TRBJ1-5 and V is TRBV27; D gene uncertain. V lost 3 bases and J lost 6, with 15 bases in between. This CDR3 contains 15 residues. Germline loops: CDR1 MNHEY, CDR2 SMNVEV (reference sequence). As DNA, the CDR3 is TGTGCCAGCAGTTTGTGGGCAGCGGGAACTCAGCCCCAGCATTTT. Amino acid sequence: CASSLWAAGTQPQHF.

The chain combines TRBV5-1 with TRBJ2-1; 10 bases match TRBD1. The CDR3 is made up of 14 amino acids. Per germline, CDR1 SGHRS and CDR2 YFSETQ. The ends lost 0 bases at V and 7 bases at J; junction bases unmatched: 1. CDR3 protein: CASSLGQGANEQFF. The CDR3 coding sequence is TGCGCCAGCAGCTTGGGACAGGGGGCTAATGAGCAGTTCTTC.

This chain links TRBV30 with TRBJ2-1; TRBD2 agrees at 7 bases. Germline CDR1 GTSNPN, CDR2 SVGIG (reference sequence). V lost 5 bases, J lost 0 bases, and 4 bases stayed unmatched. This CDR3 has 14 amino acids. The CDR3 here is CAWQGGPSYNEQFF. The DNA of the CDR3 is TGTGCCTGGCAGGGAGGGCCCTCCTACAATGAGCAGTTCTTC. The variable domain in full, completed from reference TRBV30 and TRBJ2-1, reads SQTIHQWPATLVQPVGSPLSLECTVEGTSNPNLYWYRQAAGRGLQLLFYSVGIGQISSEVPQNLSASRPQDRQFILSSKKLLLSDSGFYLCAWQGGPSYNEQFFGPGTRLTVL.

This clone was seen a single time. This chain uses TRBV27 with TRBJ2-2, with a weak D call TRBD1 (6 bases). The CDR3 contains 15 residues. V was shortened by 5 bases and J by 0 bases, with 10 bases between the two germline ends. CDR1 is MNHEY, CDR2 SMNVEV, per germline (reference sequence). CDR3 nucleotides: TGTGCCAGCAGTCAGAACAGGGCGAACACCGGGGAGCTGTTTTTT. It specifies CASSQNRANTGELFF.

The V and J genes are TRBV2 and TRBJ2-5; 16 bases agree with TRBD2. CDR1 is SNHLY, CDR2 FYNNEI, per germline. The length of the CDR3 is 15 residues. The trim removed 4 bases at V and 5 bases at J, leaving 1 base unmatched. CDR3 nucleotides: TGTGCCAGCAGTGGGGGACTAGCGGGAGGGGAGACCCAGTACTTC. Translated: CASSGGLAGGETQYF.

This clone has a single count. J is TRBJ2-5 and V is TRBV6-1, with TRBD1 matching over 7 bases. This CDR3 comprises 13 residues. Germline trimming cut 6 bases from V and 5 bases from J; bases unmatched to any gene: 6. In germline, CDR1 is MNHNS, CDR2 SASEGT. CDR3 sequence reads: CASRDRNRETQYF. The DNA of the CDR3 is TGTGCCAGCAGGGACAGGAACCGGGAGACCCAGTACTTC.

The gene calls are TRBV7-3 and TRBJ2-2; 10 bases agree with TRBD2. This CDR3 comprises 14 residues. With V trimmed by 5 bases and J by 8 bases, 5 bases remained unmatched. In germline, CDR1 is SGHTA, CDR2 FQGTGA. The CDR3 region has the DNA TGTGCCAGCAGCGCGGGACTAGCGAGTGGGGAGCTGTTTTTT. Its translation: CASSAGLASGELFF.

CDR3 nucleotides: TGCGCCAGCAGTCAATCCTGTACTAGCGGGAGTTGGTTCTTC. Translating gives CASSQSCTSGSWFF. The chain links TRBV23-1 to TRBJ2-1, with 11 bases that match TRBD2. TRBV23-1 is classed as an ORF, of uncertain function. The V segment lost 0 bases and the J segment 15 bases; nucleotides outside the gene matches: 7. The CDR3 sequence is 14 residues long.

The chain uses TRBV5-4 and TRBJ2-2; D not resolved. This CDR3 is 13 amino acids long. Germline assignment: CDR1 SGHNT and CDR2 YYREEE (reference sequence). Trimming pared 3 bases from V and 1 base from J, leaving 4 bases between. Here the CDR3 DNA reads TGTGCCAGCAGCTCAAGGAACACCGGGGAGCTGTTTTTT. Its translation: CASSSRNTGELFF. Full variable domain (remainder filled in from reference TRBV5-4 and TRBJ2-2): ETGVTQSPTHLIKTRGQQVTLRCSSQSGHNTVSWYQQALGQGPQFIFQYYREEENGRGNFPPRFSGLQFPNYSSELNVNALELDDSALYLCASSSRNTGELFFGEGSRLTVL.

The chain employs TRBV2 and TRBJ2-1; 11 nucleotides align to TRBD2. The junction had 12 bases not matched to a gene; V was cut back by 7 bases and J by 4 bases. CDR1 and CDR2 (germline): SNHLY, FYNNEI. This CDR3 has 17 amino acids. The CDR3 sequence: CASKLTSGALTYNEQFF. The CDR3 DNA is TGTGCCAGCAAATTGACTAGCGGGGCCCTTACATACAATGAGCAGTTCTTC. The full variable domain, with the rest looked up from reference TRBV2 and TRBJ2-1, is EPEVTQTPSHQVTQMGQEVILRCVPISNHLYFYWYRQILGQKVEFLVSFYNNEISEKSEIFDDQFSVERPDGSNFTLKIRSTKLEDSAMYFCASKLTSGALTYNEQFFGPGTRLTVL.

This clone was seen only a few times. V usage is TRBV4-2 and J usage is TRBJ2-3; TRBD1 aligns across 8 bases. Unmatched junction bases numbered 3, after V lost 2 bases and J lost 2 bases. Per germline, CDR1 LGHNA and CDR2 YNFKEQ. The CDR3 is 15 residues long. CDR3 nucleotide sequence: TGTGCCAGCAGCCAACTACAGGGGGACACAGATACGCAGTATTTT. This codes for CASSQLQGDTDTQYF.

The gene calls are TRBV5-8 and TRBJ1-2; a weak D match, TRBD1 (6 bases). The CDR3 spans 14 residues. CDR1 is SGHTS and CDR2 is YDEGEE in the germline V gene. V was pared by 1 base and J by 4 bases, with 11 bases between. The CDR3, as DNA: TGTGCCAGCAGCTTGCGACAGGTTGGCTATGGCTACACCTTC. Its protein is CASSLRQVGYGYTF.